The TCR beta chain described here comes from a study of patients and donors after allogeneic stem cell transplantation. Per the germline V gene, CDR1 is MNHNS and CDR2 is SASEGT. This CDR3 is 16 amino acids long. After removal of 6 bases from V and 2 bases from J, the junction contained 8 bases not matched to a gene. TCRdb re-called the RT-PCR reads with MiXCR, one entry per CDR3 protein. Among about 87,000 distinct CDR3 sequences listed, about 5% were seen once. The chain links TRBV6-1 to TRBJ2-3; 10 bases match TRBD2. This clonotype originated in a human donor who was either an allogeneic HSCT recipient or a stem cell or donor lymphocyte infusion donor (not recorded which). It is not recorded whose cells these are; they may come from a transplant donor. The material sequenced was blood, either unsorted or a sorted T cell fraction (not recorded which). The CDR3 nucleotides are TGTGCCAGCAGAGAAACTAGCGGGGCAGACACAGATACGCAGTATTTT. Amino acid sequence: CASRETSGADTDTQYF.